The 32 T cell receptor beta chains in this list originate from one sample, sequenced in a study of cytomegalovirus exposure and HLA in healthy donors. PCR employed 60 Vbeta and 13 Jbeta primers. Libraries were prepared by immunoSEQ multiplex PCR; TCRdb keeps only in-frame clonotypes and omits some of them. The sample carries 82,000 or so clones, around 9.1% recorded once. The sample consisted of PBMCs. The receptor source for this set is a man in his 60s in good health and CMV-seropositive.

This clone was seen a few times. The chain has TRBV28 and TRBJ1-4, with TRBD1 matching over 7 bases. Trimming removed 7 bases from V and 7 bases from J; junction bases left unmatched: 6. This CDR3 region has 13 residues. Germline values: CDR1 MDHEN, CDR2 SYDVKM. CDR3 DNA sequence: TGTGCCAGCAAAACAGGGGTACTTGAAAAACTGTTTTTT. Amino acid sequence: CASKTGVLEKLFF.

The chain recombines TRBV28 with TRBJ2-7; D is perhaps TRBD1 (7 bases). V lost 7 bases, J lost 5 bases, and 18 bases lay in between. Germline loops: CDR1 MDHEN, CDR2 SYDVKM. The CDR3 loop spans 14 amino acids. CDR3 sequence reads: CASIAGGGGDEQYF. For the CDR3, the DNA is TGTGCCAGCATAGCCGGAGGGGGCGGCGACGAGCAGTACTTC.

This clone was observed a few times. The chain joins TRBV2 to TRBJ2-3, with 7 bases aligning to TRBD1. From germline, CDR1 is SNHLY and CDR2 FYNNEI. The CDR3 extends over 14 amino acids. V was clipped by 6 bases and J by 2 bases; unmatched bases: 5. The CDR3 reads CASRRDSLTDTQYF. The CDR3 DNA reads TGTGCCAGCAGGAGGGACAGCCTCACAGATACGCAGTATTTT.

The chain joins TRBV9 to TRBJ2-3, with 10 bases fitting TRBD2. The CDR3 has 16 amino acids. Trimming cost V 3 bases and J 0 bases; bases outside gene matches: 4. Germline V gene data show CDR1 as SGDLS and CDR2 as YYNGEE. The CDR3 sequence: CASSATSGVSTDTQYF. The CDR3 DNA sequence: TGTGCCAGCAGCGCCACTAGCGGGGTTAGCACAGATACGCAGTATTTT.

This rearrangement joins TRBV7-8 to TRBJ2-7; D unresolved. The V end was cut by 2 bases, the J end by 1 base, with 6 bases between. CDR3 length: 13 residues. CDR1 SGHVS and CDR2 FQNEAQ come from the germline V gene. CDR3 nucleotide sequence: TGTGCCAGCAGCTTACGCGGATCCTACGAGCAGTACGTC. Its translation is CASSLRGSYEQYV.

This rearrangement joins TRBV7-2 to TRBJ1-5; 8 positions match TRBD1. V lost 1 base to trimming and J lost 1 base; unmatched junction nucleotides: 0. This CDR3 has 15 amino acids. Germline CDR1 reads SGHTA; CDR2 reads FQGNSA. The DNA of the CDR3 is TGTGCCAGCAGCTTAGACAGGGGGAGCAATCAGCCCCAGCATTTT. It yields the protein CASSLDRGSNQPQHF.

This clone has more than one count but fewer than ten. The CDR3 DNA reads as TGTGCCAGCAGGAACACAGGGGGGGCGAGTGGGGCCAACGTCCTGACTTTC. Translated, it gives CASRNTGGASGANVLTF. The V call is TRBV7-3, the J call TRBJ2-6; D perhaps matches TRBD1 (8 bases). Germline loops: CDR1 SGHTA, CDR2 FQGTGA. The CDR3 loop spans 17 amino acids. Trimming cost V 6 bases and J 3 bases, with 18 bases left between them.

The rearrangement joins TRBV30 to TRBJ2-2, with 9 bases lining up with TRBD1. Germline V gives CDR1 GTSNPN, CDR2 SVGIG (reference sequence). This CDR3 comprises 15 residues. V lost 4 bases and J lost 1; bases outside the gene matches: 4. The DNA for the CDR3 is TGTGCCTGGACGAAGGACAGGGGGAACACCGGGGAGCTGTTTTTT. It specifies CAWTKDRGNTGELFF.

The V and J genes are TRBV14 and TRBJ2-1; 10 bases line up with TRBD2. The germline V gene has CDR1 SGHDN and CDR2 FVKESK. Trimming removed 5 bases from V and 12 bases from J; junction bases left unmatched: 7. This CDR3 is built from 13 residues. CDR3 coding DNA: TGTGCCAGCAGCGCTTCTAGCGGGAGTTCGCAGTTCTTC. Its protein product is CASSASSGSSQFF.

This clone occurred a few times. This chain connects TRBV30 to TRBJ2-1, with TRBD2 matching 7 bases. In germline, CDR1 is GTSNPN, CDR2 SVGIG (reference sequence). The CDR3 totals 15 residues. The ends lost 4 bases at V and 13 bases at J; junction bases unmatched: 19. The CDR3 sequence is CAWNDRLAVWSGQFF. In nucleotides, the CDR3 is TGTGCCTGGAACGACCGCCTAGCGGTATGGTCTGGACAGTTCTTC.

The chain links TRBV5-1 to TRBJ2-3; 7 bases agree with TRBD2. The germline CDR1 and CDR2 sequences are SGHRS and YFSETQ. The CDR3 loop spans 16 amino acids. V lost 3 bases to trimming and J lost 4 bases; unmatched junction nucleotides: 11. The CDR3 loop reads CASSSTGTTLADTQYF. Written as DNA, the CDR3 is TGCGCCAGCAGCTCCACCGGGACTACACTCGCAGATACGCAGTATTTT.

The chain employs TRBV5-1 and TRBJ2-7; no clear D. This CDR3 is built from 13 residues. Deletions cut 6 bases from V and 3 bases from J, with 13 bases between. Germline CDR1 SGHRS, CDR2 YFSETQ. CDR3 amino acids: CASKPFEDYEQYF. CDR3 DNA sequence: TGCGCCAGCAAACCCTTTGAGGACTACGAGCAGTACTTC.

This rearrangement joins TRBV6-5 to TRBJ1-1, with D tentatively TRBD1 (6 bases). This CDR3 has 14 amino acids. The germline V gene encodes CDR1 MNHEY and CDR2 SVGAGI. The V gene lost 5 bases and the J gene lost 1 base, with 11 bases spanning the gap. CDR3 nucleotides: TGTGCCAGCAGTAGCTGGACAGCGAACACTGAAGCTTTCTTT. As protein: CASSSWTANTEAFF.

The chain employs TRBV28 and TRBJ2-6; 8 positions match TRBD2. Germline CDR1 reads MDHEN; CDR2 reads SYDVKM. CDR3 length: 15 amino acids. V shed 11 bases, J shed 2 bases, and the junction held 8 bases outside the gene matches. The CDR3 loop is CASLGGATGANVLTF. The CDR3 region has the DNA TGTGCCTCCCTCGGGGGGGCAACTGGGGCCAACGTCCTGACTTTC.

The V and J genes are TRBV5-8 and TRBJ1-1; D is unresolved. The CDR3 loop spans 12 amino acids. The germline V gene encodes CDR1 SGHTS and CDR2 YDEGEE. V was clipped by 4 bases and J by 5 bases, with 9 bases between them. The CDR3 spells CASSDRYTEAFF. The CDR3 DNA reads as TGTGCCAGCAGCGATCGGTATACTGAAGCTTTCTTT.

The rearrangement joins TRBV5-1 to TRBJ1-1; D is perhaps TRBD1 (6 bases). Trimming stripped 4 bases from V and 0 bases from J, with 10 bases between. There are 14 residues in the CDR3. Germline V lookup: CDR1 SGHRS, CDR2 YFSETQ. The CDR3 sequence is CASSRDRMNTEAFF. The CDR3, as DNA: TGCGCCAGCAGCAGAGACAGGATGAACACTGAAGCTTTCTTT.

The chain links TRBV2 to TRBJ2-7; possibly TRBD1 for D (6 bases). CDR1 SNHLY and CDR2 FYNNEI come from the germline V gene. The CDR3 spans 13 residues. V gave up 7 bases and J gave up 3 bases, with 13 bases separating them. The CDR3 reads CASTEPDSYEQYF. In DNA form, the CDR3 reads TGTGCCAGCACCGAACCGGACAGCTACGAGCAGTACTTC.

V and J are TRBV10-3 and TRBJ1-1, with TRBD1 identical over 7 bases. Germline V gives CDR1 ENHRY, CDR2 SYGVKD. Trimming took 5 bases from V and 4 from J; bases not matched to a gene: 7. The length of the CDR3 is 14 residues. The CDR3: CAISTRQGGTEAFF. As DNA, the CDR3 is TGTGCCATCAGTACACGACAGGGAGGCACTGAAGCTTTCTTT.

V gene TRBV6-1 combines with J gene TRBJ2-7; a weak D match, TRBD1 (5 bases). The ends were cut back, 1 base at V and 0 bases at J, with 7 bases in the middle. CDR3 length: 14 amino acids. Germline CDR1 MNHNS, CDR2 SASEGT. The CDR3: CASSEVGPSYEQYF. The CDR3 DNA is TGTGCCAGCAGTGAAGTGGGGCCCTCCTACGAGCAGTACTTC.

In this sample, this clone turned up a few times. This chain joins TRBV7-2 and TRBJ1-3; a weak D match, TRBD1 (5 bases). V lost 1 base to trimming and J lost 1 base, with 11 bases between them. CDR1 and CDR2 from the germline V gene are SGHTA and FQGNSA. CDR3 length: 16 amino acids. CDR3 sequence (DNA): TGTGCCAGCAGCTTAGGGCAGGGAAGTTCTGGAAACACCATATATTTT. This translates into CASSLGQGSSGNTIYF.

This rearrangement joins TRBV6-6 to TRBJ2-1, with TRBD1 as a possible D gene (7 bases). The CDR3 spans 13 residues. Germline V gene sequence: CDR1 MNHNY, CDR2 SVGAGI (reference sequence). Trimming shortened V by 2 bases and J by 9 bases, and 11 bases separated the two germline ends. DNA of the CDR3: TGTGCCAGCAGTTACGCGGGACAGCTTGAGCAGTTCTTC. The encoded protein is CASSYAGQLEQFF.

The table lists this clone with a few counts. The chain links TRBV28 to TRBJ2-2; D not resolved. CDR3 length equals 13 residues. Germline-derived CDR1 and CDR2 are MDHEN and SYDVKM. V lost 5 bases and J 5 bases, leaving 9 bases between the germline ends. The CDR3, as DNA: TGTGCCAGCAGTAACGTCGCGACCGGGGAGCTGTTTTTT. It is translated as CASSNVATGELFF.

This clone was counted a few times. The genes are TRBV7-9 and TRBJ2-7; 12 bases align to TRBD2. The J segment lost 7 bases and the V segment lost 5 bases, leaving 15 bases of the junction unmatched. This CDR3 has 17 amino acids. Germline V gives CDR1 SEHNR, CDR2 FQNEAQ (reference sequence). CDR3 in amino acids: CASSPPGLAGSPREQYF. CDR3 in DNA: TGTGCCAGCAGCCCGCCCGGACTAGCGGGAAGCCCGCGGGAGCAGTACTTC.

The DNA of the CDR3 is TGTGCCAGCAGCAGTCCCCCGGTGTGCTCCTACAATGAGCAGTTCTTC. Translation: CASSSPPVCSYNEQFF. V gene TRBV21-1 combines with J gene TRBJ2-1; the D segment call TRBD2 is taken from the table without a DNA check. TRBV21-1 is tagged as a pseudogene. The CDR3 contains 16 residues.

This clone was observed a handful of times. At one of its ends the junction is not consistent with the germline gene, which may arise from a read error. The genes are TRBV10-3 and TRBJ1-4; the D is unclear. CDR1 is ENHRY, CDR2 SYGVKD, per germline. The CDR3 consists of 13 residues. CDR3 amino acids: CAITDGTNERLFF. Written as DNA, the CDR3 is TGTGCCATCACTGACGGAACTAATGAAAGACTGTTTTTT.

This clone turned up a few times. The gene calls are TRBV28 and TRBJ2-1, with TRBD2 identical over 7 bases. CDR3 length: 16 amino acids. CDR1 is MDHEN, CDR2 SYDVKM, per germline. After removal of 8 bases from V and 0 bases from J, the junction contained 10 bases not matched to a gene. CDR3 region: CASSSGEGNSYNEQFF. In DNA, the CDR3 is TGTGCCAGCTCCTCCGGGGAGGGAAACTCCTACAATGAGCAGTTCTTC.

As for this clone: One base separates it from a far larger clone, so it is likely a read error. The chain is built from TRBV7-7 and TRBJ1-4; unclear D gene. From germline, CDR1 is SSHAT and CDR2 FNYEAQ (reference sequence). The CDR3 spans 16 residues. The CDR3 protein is CASSLGRESTNEKLFF. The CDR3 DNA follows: TGTGCTAGCAGCTTAGGGCGGGAGTCAACTAATGAAAAACTGTTTTTT.

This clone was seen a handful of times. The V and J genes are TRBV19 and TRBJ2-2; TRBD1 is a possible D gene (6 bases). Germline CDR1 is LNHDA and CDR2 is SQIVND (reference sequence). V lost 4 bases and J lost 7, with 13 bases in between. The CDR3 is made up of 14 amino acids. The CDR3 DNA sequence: TGTGCCAGTAGTAAACCGACAGGACTCGGGGAGCTGTTTTTT. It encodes CASSKPTGLGELFF.

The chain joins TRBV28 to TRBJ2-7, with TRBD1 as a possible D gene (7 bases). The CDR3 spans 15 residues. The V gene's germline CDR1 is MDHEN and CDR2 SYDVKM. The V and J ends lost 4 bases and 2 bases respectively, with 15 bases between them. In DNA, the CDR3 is TGTGCCAGCAGTTCCGCAGGGGGGAGAACCTACGAGCAGTACGTC. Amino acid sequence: CASSSAGGRTYEQYV.

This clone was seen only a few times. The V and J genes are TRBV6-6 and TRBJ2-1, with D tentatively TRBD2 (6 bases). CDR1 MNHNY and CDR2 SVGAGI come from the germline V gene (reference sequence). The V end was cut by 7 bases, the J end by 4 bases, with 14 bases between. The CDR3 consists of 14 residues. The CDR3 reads CASTSGLFYNEQFF. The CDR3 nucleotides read TGTGCCAGCACCTCGGGACTTTTTTACAATGAGCAGTTCTTC.

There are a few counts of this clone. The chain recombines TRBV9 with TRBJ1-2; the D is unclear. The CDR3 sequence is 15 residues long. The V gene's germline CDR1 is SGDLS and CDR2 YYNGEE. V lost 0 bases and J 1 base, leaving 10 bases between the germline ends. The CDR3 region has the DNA TGTGCCAGCAGCGTAGCCGGGATAGGTAACTATGGCTACACCTTC. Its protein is CASSVAGIGNYGYTF.

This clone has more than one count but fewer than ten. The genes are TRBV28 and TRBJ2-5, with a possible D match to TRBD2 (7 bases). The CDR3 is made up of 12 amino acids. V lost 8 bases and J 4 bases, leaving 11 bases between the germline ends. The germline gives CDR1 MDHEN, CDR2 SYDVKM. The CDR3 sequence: CASGGARETQYF. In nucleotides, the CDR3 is TGTGCCAGCGGGGGGGCCCGAGAGACCCAGTACTTC.